This T cell receptor (beta chain) was identified in a study of patients and donors after allogeneic stem cell transplantation. Deletions cut 3 bases from V and 6 bases from J, with 13 bases between. Germline values: CDR1 SGHRS, CDR2 YFSETQ. The CDR3 length is 15 residues. This clonotype was counted a few times. MiXCR was run by TCRdb on the RT-PCR reads, yielding one entry per CDR3 protein. The table shows roughly 200,000 distinct CDR3 sequences, with over 30% occurring only once. Material: blood, either unsorted or a sorted T cell fraction (not recorded which). The source of this sequence is a human donor who was either an allogeneic HSCT recipient or a stem cell or donor lymphocyte infusion donor (not recorded which). It is not recorded whose cells these are; they may come from a transplant donor. The V gene is TRBV5-1, the J gene TRBJ1-6; possible D gene TRBD1, 5 bases. CDR3 coding DNA: TGCGCCAGCAGCTACGCAGGGAAGGTTAATTCACCCCTCCACTTT. Amino acid sequence: CASSYAGKVNSPLHF.